These 13 T cell receptor beta chains share one sample of origin, sequenced in a study of blood T cell repertoires in COVID-19. The assay was immunoSEQ multiplex PCR, and TCRdb's table has in-frame clones only and misses some. The table includes fewer than 500,000 clones, about nine tenths detected once. The specimen was PBMCs or T cells enriched from blood (not recorded which). These receptors were collected from a young woman who had recovered from COVID-19.

The rearrangement links TRBV3-1 (or the pseudogene TRBV3-2) to TRBJ2-7; 9 nucleotides align to TRBD2. V dropped 3 bases and J dropped 6; count of bases not matched to a gene: 3. The CDR3 covers 13 residues. Germline V lookup: CDR1 LGHDT, CDR2 YNNKEL (reference sequence). The CDR3 DNA sequence: TGTGCCAGCAGCCAGCGGGGGGGCTCCGAGCAGTACTTC. Its translation: CASSQRGGSEQYF.

The V call is TRBV6-5, the J call TRBJ1-2; 12 bases align to TRBD1. CDR3 length equals 14 residues. CDR1 MNHEY and CDR2 SVGAGI come from the germline V gene. J lost 8 bases, V lost 6 bases, and 7 bases had no gene match. CDR3 sequence (DNA): TGTGCCAGCAGCTCGGGACAGGGGGCATGGGGCTACACCTTC. Translated: CASSSGQGAWGYTF.

The rearrangement joins TRBV5-1 to TRBJ2-7; TRBD1 matches 9 bases. The J segment lost 7 bases and the V segment lost 4 bases, leaving 9 bases of the junction unmatched. Germline V gene lookup returns CDR1 SGHRS and CDR2 YFSETQ. The CDR3 has 14 residues. This CDR3 is CASSPIQGAREQYF. In DNA form, the CDR3 reads TGCGCCAGCAGCCCTATACAGGGGGCGAGGGAGCAGTACTTC. Drawing the rest from reference TRBV5-1 and TRBJ2-7, the complete variable domain is KAGVTQTPRYLIKTRGQQVTLSCSPISGHRSVSWYQQTPGQGLQFLFEYFSETQRNKGNFPGRFSGRQFSNSRSEMNVSTLELGDSALYLCASSPIQGAREQYFGPGTRLTVT.

This clone was counted once. The chain joins TRBV14 to TRBJ1-4; 8 bases map to TRBD1. The CDR3 totals 13 residues. Germline-derived CDR1 and CDR2 are SGHDN and FVKESK. With V trimmed by 6 bases and J by 8 bases, 5 bases remained unmatched. CDR3 sequence: CASRPTGEEKLFF. The CDR3 DNA reads TGTGCCAGCAGGCCGACAGGGGAAGAAAAACTGTTTTTT. The complete variable domain, with remaining parts taken from reference TRBV14 and TRBJ1-4, reads EAGVTQFPSHSVIEKGQTVTLRCDPISGHDNLYWYRRVMGKEIKFLLHFVKESKQDESGMPNNRFLAERTGGTYSTLKVQPAELEDSGVYFCASRPTGEEKLFFGSGTQLSVL.

The chain carries TRBV9 and TRBJ1-3; TRBD1 matches 9 bases. Losses at the gene ends were 0 bases for V and 5 bases for J; bases not matched to a gene: 6. This CDR3 is built from 16 residues. Germline loops: CDR1 SGDLS, CDR2 YYNGEE. In DNA form, the CDR3 reads TGTGCCAGCAGCGTAGGGAACACAGGGGGCAGAAACACCATATATTTT. Translating gives CASSVGNTGGRNTIYF.

This clone showed up just once. This sequence joins TRBV7-9 and TRBJ1-4, with D possibly TRBD1 on 6 matching bases. This CDR3 has 14 residues. Germline V gene sequence: CDR1 SEHNR, CDR2 FQNEAQ (reference sequence). The ends were cut back, 11 bases at V and 10 bases at J, with 23 bases in the middle. The CDR3 region is CAYSRTDIWGKLFF. CDR3 nucleotides: TGTGCCTACTCGAGGACAGACATATGGGGAAAACTGTTTTTT.

The chain employs TRBV4-2 and TRBJ2-5; 8 bases agree with TRBD1. From germline, CDR1 is LGHNA and CDR2 YNFKEQ. The CDR3 runs 19 residues. Germline trimming cut 0 bases from V and 4 bases from J; bases unmatched to any gene: 16. CDR3 in DNA: TGTGCCAGCAGCCAAGATAGGGAGACAGGGGCGGATCGTGGAGAGACCCAGTACTTC. Translating it yields CASSQDRETGADRGETQYF.

The V gene is TRBV5-1, the J gene TRBJ1-2, with 8 positions matching TRBD1. V lost 3 bases to trimming and J lost 2 bases; unmatched junction nucleotides: 6. The CDR3 is 15 amino acids. The germline V gene encodes CDR1 SGHRS and CDR2 YFSETQ. In DNA, the CDR3 is TGCGCCAGCAGCTCCAACAGGGGGTCGAACTATGGCTACACCTTC. Protein product: CASSSNRGSNYGYTF.

This clone occurred a few times. This chain links TRBV23-1 with TRBJ1-1, with TRBD1 as a possible D gene (6 bases). TRBV23-1 is classed as an ORF, of uncertain function. V lost 4 bases, J lost 7 bases, and 16 bases lay in between. The CDR3 spans 14 residues. This CDR3 reads CASSLVGTSDEAFF. In DNA form, the CDR3 reads TGCGCCAGCAGTCTAGTCGGGACATCGGATGAAGCTTTCTTT.

The rearrangement uses TRBV5-8 and TRBJ1-5; 10 bases are shared with TRBD1. Germline loops: CDR1 SGHTS, CDR2 YDEGEE. The CDR3 is 16 amino acids. After removal of 0 bases from V and 4 bases from J, the junction contained 4 bases not matched to a gene. The CDR3 DNA sequence: TGTGCCAGCAGCTTGGGAGCGGGACAGGGGAATCAGCCCCAGCATTTT. This translates into CASSLGAGQGNQPQHF. Full variable domain (remainder filled in from reference TRBV5-8 and TRBJ1-5): EAGVTQSPTHLIKTRGQQATLRCSPISGHTSVYWYQQALGLGLQFLLWYDEGEERNRGNFPPRFSGRQFPNYSSELNVNALELEDSALYLCASSLGAGQGNQPQHFGDGTRLSIL.

This clone was counted a single time. The J gene is TRBJ1-2, the V gene TRBV6-5; 11 bases are a match to TRBD1. The CDR3 has 15 residues. V shed 6 bases and J 7 bases; nucleotides not matched to a gene: 10. Germline loops: CDR1 MNHEY, CDR2 SVGAGI. The CDR3 spells CASSPSPGTGGGYTF. The CDR3 DNA reads as TGTGCCAGCAGCCCCTCGCCCGGGACAGGGGGTGGCTACACCTTC.

The CDR3 DNA is TGTGCCGCAGGGCGGTTGAACACTGAAGCTTTCTTT. Translation gives CAAGRLNTEAFF. The chain employs TRBV28 and TRBJ1-1; D is perhaps TRBD1 (5 bases). The CDR3 has 12 amino acids. Trimming pared 11 bases from V and 0 bases from J, leaving 10 bases between. The V gene's germline CDR1 is MDHEN and CDR2 SYDVKM.

The chain employs TRBV5-1 and TRBJ1-2, with 7 bases aligning to TRBD1. This CDR3 spans 15 amino acids. V dropped 0 bases and J dropped 6; count of bases not matched to a gene: 8. The V gene's germline CDR1 is SGHRS and CDR2 YFSETQ. This CDR3 reads CASSLAAGGSNGYTF. For the CDR3, the DNA is TGCGCCAGCAGCTTGGCCGCAGGGGGAAGTAATGGCTACACCTTC.